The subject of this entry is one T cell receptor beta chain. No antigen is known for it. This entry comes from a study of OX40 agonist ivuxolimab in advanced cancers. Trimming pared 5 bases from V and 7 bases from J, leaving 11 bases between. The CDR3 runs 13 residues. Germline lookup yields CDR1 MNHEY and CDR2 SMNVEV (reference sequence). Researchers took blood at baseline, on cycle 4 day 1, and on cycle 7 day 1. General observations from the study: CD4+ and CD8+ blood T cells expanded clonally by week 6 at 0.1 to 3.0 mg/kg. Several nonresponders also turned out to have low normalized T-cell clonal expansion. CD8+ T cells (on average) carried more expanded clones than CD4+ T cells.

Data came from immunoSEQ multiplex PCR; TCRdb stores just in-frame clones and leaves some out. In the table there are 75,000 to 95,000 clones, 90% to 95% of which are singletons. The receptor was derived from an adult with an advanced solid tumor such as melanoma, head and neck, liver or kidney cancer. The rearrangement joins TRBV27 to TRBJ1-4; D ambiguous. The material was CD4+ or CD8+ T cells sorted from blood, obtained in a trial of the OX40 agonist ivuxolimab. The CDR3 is CASSTRLVEKLFF. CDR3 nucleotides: TGTGCCAGCAGTACCAGACTTGTTGAAAAACTGTTTTTT.